The rows below give T cell receptor beta chains drawn from one sample of a study of identical twins. TCRdb reprocessed the 5' RACE reads with MiXCR, giving one entry per CDR3 protein. This sample has around 100,000 distinct CDR3 sequences, with about 6.1% found just once. The sequencing input was memory T cells sorted from blood. These receptors were taken from a woman in her 50s in good health. Both conserved end residues are trimmed from each CDR3. D genes are given only for firm matches.

d_call j_call v_call cdr3_aa
NA TRBJ2-1 TRBV12-3/TRBV12-4 ASTGGREQF
NA TRBJ1-6 TRBV12-3/TRBV12-4 ASRNTGHSPLH
NA TRBJ2-2 TRBV6-4 ASSATRQSGELF
NA TRBJ1-3 TRBV14 ASSPRPWDTIY
TRBD1 TRBJ2-2 TRBV29-1 SGGTGNTGELF
NA TRBJ2-1 TRBV4-1 ASSQGTRGNYNEQF
TRBD2 TRBJ2-1 TRBV25-1 TSGHHNEQF
TRBD1 TRBJ1-5 TRBV12-3/TRBV12-4 ASLSGQHQPQH
NA TRBJ2-5 TRBV5-1 ASSFGGVQETQY
TRBD2 TRBJ2-5 TRBV20-1 SALDPSGSAWETQY
TRBD1 TRBJ1-2 TRBV6-6 ASSPGQGGYGYT
TRBD2 TRBJ2-1 TRBV28 ASKLIAGSYNEQF
NA TRBJ1-4 TRBV20-1 SAVGGLNEKLF
NA TRBJ2-3 TRBV28 ASSSSKKDTQY
NA TRBJ1-2 TRBV6-5 ASSSPWGYT
NA TRBJ2-3 TRBV5-1 ASSPEGRRGREGDTQY
NA TRBJ2-4 TRBV4-1 ASSPSPAKNIQY
NA TRBJ2-6 TRBV10-3 AISDRGQSSGANVLT
NA TRBJ2-7 TRBV7-9 ASSFISGRNEQY
TRBD2 TRBJ2-1 TRBV7-3 ASSPSGGRGHEQF
NA TRBJ2-2 TRBV25-1 ASGSRAGELF
TRBD2 TRBJ2-5 TRBV29-1 SVEDLAAQETQY
TRBD1 TRBJ1-6 TRBV11-2 ASRRDRVGSPLH
NA TRBJ2-4 TRBV10-3 AISESFGGLAKNIQY
TRBD2 TRBJ2-3 TRBV20-1 SARSKLAGHLDTQY
TRBD1 TRBJ1-1 TRBV24-1 ATRDSFLEAF
TRBD1 TRBJ1-4 TRBV20-1 SATGQGDEKLF
TRBD2 TRBJ2-1 TRBV20-1 SAIAGAYNEQF
TRBD2 TRBJ2-1 TRBV20-1 SAIWTSAYNEQF
NA TRBJ2-3 TRBV5-1 ASSSTTDTQY
NA TRBJ2-4 TRBV29-1 SVELPAGIQY
NA TRBJ2-5 TRBV13 ASSVVPRQGGMETRY
NA TRBJ2-3 TRBV5-1 ASSPEGLESDTQY
TRBD2 TRBJ2-3 TRBV7-9 ASSLVGGSQY
TRBD1 TRBJ2-1 TRBV5-5 ASSLTGDSYNEQF
TRBD2 TRBJ2-5 TRBV7-3 ASSPGGEETQY
NA TRBJ2-2 TRBV4-2 ASSQGDSITGELF
NA TRBJ1-2 TRBV6-5 ASSYSLGGYGYT
NA TRBJ1-1 TRBV24-1 ATRADSVNTEAF
TRBD2 TRBJ2-1 TRBV12-3/TRBV12-4 ASSFEGLAGSIAYNEQF
NA TRBJ2-7 TRBV4-2 ASSHGRYEQY
NA TRBJ2-1 TRBV12-3/TRBV12-4 ASLRGGTYNEQF
TRBD2 TRBJ2-3 TRBV6-2/TRBV6-3 ASSLAGGPRDTLY
NA TRBJ2-3 TRBV2 ASSEAKGPGTQY
TRBD2 TRBJ2-1 TRBV12-5 ASGSGTSGYNEQF